The 22 T cell receptor beta chains listed next were all sequenced from one sample in a study of cytomegalovirus exposure and HLA in healthy donors. It was with 60 Vbeta and 13 Jbeta primers that the PCR ran. The assay was immunoSEQ multiplex PCR, and TCRdb's table has in-frame clones only and misses some. Here the sample spans around 200,000 clones, roughly 73% being singletons. The material sequenced was PBMCs. The receptors were sampled from a female donor in good health and CMV-seronegative.

As regards this clone: One end of the junction is discordant with germline, which a read error may explain. The chain links TRBV7-7 to TRBJ2-5; D may be TRBD1 (6 bases). The germline CDR1 and CDR2 sequences are SSHAT and FNYEAQ (reference sequence). This CDR3 has 15 residues. CDR3 amino acids: CASSLDHRAGETQYF. The DNA for the CDR3 is TGTGCTAGCAGCTTAGACCACAGGGCGGGAGAGACCCAGTACTTC. Based on the CDR3 plus reference TRBV7-7 and TRBJ2-5, the full variable domain is GAGVSQSPRYKVTKRGQDVTLRCDPISSHATLYWYQQALGQGPEFLTYFNYEAQPDKSGLPSDRFSAERPEGSISTLTIQRTEQRDSAMYRCASSLDHRAGETQYFGPGTRLLVL.

This rearrangement joins TRBV6-5 to TRBJ1-2, with 10 bases aligning to TRBD1. CDR1 is MNHEY and CDR2 is SVGAGI in the germline V gene. After removal of 6 bases from V and 8 bases from J, the junction contained 6 bases not matched to a gene. This CDR3 is built from 13 residues. The CDR3 protein is CASSGTGDRGYTF. CDR3 DNA: TGTGCCAGCAGCGGGACAGGGGATCGGGGCTACACCTTC.

The genes are TRBV7-2 and TRBJ2-7; a weak D match, TRBD2 (7 bases). Germline values: CDR1 SGHTA, CDR2 FQGNSA. V gave up 0 bases and J gave up 4 bases, with 13 bases separating them. CDR3 size: 15 residues. The CDR3: CASSLAGGGLYEQYF. As DNA, the CDR3 is TGTGCCAGCAGCTTAGCGGGCGGGGGCCTTTACGAGCAGTACTTC.

The rearrangement uses TRBV4-1 and TRBJ2-2; 15 bases are shared with TRBD2. V dropped 6 bases and J dropped 4; count of bases not matched to a gene: 15. Germline CDR1 is MGHRA and CDR2 is YSYEKL. The CDR3 consists of 20 residues. CDR3 coding DNA: TGCGCCAGCAGACACCCGCCGGGACTAGCGGGGGGAGTCCTCACCGGGGAGCTGTTTTTT. Protein sequence: CASRHPPGLAGGVLTGELFF.

The chain couples TRBV18 to TRBJ2-3; D possibly corresponds to TRBD1 (6 bases). V was shortened by 2 bases and J by 6 bases, with 12 bases between the two germline ends. The CDR3 covers 14 residues. The germline gives CDR1 KGHSH, CDR2 LQKENI. The CDR3 DNA sequence: TGTGCCAGCTCACCATCAATTAGGGGGGATACGCAGTATTTT. Protein sequence: CASSPSIRGDTQYF.

This clone was detected only a few times. V usage is TRBV6-5 and J usage is TRBJ2-3, with 9 positions matching TRBD2. The germline gives CDR1 MNHEY, CDR2 SVGAGI. Losses at the gene ends were 6 bases for V and 2 bases for J; bases not matched to a gene: 3. CDR3 length: 14 residues. CDR3 DNA: TGTGCCAGCAGAGCGGGGGGCTTCACAGATACGCAGTATTTT. Its protein is CASRAGGFTDTQYF.

Only a few counts were recorded for this clone. The chain carries TRBV6-1 and TRBJ2-7; D is perhaps TRBD1 (6 bases). Trimming shortened V by 7 bases and J by 0 bases, and 10 bases separated the two germline ends. Germline V gene data show CDR1 as MNHNS and CDR2 as SASEGT. The CDR3 is made up of 13 amino acids. The CDR3 region is CASKDRYSYEQYF. Written as DNA, the CDR3 is TGTGCCAGCAAAGACAGGTACTCCTACGAGCAGTACTTC.

The V and J genes are TRBV19 and TRBJ2-7, with a tentative D call TRBD2 (6 bases). V gave up 4 bases and J gave up 7 bases, with 17 bases separating them. The CDR3 runs 14 residues. CDR1 is LNHDA, CDR2 SQIVND, per germline (reference sequence). The chain's CDR3 is CASSTREWVREQYF. CDR3 coding DNA: TGTGCCAGTAGTACCCGGGAGTGGGTGAGGGAGCAGTACTTC.

This chain uses TRBV19 with TRBJ2-1; tentatively, D is TRBD1 (6 bases). Between the trimmed V and J ends, which lost 4 bases and 7 bases, there was a span of 14 bases. Germline values: CDR1 LNHDA, CDR2 SQIVND (reference sequence). The CDR3 extends over 14 amino acids. DNA of the CDR3: TGTGCCAGTAGTACCGACTACAGGGAAAATGAGCAGTTCTTC. Its translation is CASSTDYRENEQFF.

V gene TRBV6-6 combines with J gene TRBJ2-7; D is ambiguous. Trimming took off 0 bases at V and 2 bases at J, with 14 bases between the two ends. Looked up from germline, CDR1 is MNHNY and CDR2 is SVGAGI (reference sequence). The CDR3 is 16 residues long. CDR3 nucleotide sequence: TGTGCCAGCAGTTACTCGAGTCGAATGCCTACCTACGAGCAGTACTTC. This sequence encodes CASSYSSRMPTYEQYF.

The count of this clone is one. The rearrangement joins TRBV28 to TRBJ1-2; 12 bases align to TRBD1. Looked up from germline, CDR1 is MDHEN and CDR2 is SYDVKM. The CDR3 covers 17 residues. V trimming: 2 bases; J trimming: 1 base; junction bases outside the gene matches: 5. The CDR3: CASSLAGQGAINYGYTF. Here the CDR3 DNA reads TGTGCCAGCAGTTTAGCGGGACAGGGGGCAATTAACTATGGCTACACCTTC.

This chain uses TRBV2 with TRBJ1-1, with D unclear. Germline V gives CDR1 SNHLY, CDR2 FYNNEI. The V and J ends lost 7 bases and 0 bases respectively, with 9 bases between them. CDR3 length equals 13 residues. CDR3 in amino acids: CASTVFMNTEAFF. The CDR3 region has the DNA TGTGCCAGCACTGTCTTTATGAACACTGAAGCTTTCTTT.

The gene calls are TRBV30 and TRBJ1-2; possible D gene TRBD1, 5 bases. The CDR3 is made up of 13 amino acids. Germline values: CDR1 GTSNPN, CDR2 SVGIG (reference sequence). V was trimmed by 0 bases and J by 8 bases, leaving 13 bases between them. CDR3 nucleotide sequence: TGTGCCTGGAGTGTACTGGTGCGGGGGGGCTACACCTTC. Translation gives CAWSVLVRGGYTF.

The CDR3: CASSVGGSASALETQYF. DNA of the CDR3: TGTGCCAGCAGCGTAGGAGGGTCGGCTAGCGCCTTAGAGACCCAGTACTTC. The gene calls are TRBV9 and TRBJ2-5; tentatively, D is TRBD2 (6 bases). Per germline, CDR1 SGDLS and CDR2 YYNGEE. V dropped 0 bases and J dropped 4 bases, with 19 bases sitting between them. The CDR3 contains 17 residues.

In this sample, this clone turned up a few times. The J gene is TRBJ2-1, the V gene TRBV2; no clear D. CDR3 size: 10 residues. Germline CDR1 and CDR2: SNHLY and FYNNEI. V lost 3 bases to trimming and J lost 9 bases, with 3 bases between them. This CDR3 reads CASSDIEQFF. Here the CDR3 DNA reads TGTGCCAGCAGTGACATTGAGCAGTTCTTC.

This clone was recorded a few times. The chain couples TRBV18 to TRBJ1-1, with D possibly matching TRBD1 (5 bases). The germline gives CDR1 KGHSH, CDR2 LQKENI. This CDR3 contains 12 residues. The germline V and J ends were trimmed by 5 bases and 3 bases, with 7 bases remaining between them. The CDR3 is CASSSTDTEAFF. The DNA of the CDR3 is TGTGCCAGCTCATCGACAGACACTGAAGCTTTCTTT.

The rearrangement links TRBV7-3 to TRBJ2-2, with D possibly being TRBD2 (5 bases). Trimming took off 5 bases at V and 4 bases at J, with 23 bases between the two ends. Per the germline V gene, CDR1 is SGHTA and CDR2 is FQGTGA. CDR3 size: 18 residues. The CDR3 region has the DNA TGTGCCAGCAGCCTAATCCCTGGACTGCCTTCGGGCACCGGGGAGCTGTTTTTT. Protein sequence: CASSLIPGLPSGTGELFF.

The chain recombines TRBV30 with TRBJ2-6; 7 bases are a match to TRBD1. This CDR3 region has 20 residues. From germline, CDR1 is GTSNPN and CDR2 SVGIG (reference sequence). With V trimmed by 3 bases and J by 0 bases, 17 bases remained unmatched. The CDR3 region is CAWSAYMGQFGSSGANVLTF. CDR3 in DNA: TGTGCCTGGAGCGCATATATGGGACAGTTTGGTTCCTCTGGGGCCAACGTCCTGACTTTC.

This sequence joins TRBV5-1 and TRBJ2-5; TRBD2 matches 9 bases. This CDR3 has 14 residues. Germline V CDR1 and CDR2: SGHRS, YFSETQ. The junction had 2 bases not matched to a gene; V was cut back by 0 bases and J by 5 bases. CDR3 amino acids: CASSLVSGGETQYF. In DNA, the CDR3 is TGCGCCAGCAGCTTGGTTAGCGGGGGTGAGACCCAGTACTTC.

The rearrangement uses TRBV6-6 and TRBJ1-4, with unresolved D. This CDR3 is 14 amino acids long. Germline assignment: CDR1 MNHNY and CDR2 SVGAGI (reference sequence). V was shortened by 2 bases and J by 1 base, with 5 bases between the two germline ends. This chain's CDR3 is CASSYSGTNEKLFF. The CDR3 nucleotides are TGTGCCAGCAGTTACAGCGGAACTAATGAAAAACTGTTTTTT.

CDR3 region: CASRYGTAAPDEQFF. CDR3 nucleotide sequence: TGTGCCAGCAGATACGGGACAGCCGCCCCTGATGAGCAGTTCTTC. The J gene is TRBJ2-1, the V gene TRBV5-5; 7 bases fit TRBD1. V shed 5 bases and J 8 bases; nucleotides not matched to a gene: 13. Per germline, CDR1 SGHKS and CDR2 YYEKEE (reference sequence). The CDR3 consists of 15 residues.

This chain connects TRBV5-6 to TRBJ2-7; 15 bases are a match to TRBD2. This CDR3 has 18 amino acids. Germline CDR1 and CDR2: SGHDT and YYEEEE. With V trimmed by 2 bases and J by 0 bases, 6 bases remained unmatched. The CDR3 sequence: CASSLRGLAGGSSYEQYF. CDR3 nucleotides: TGTGCCAGCAGCTTAAGGGGACTAGCGGGGGGAAGCTCCTACGAGCAGTACTTC.